This T cell receptor (beta chain) stems from a study of T cell responses to AZD1222 COVID-19 vaccine. Study-wide results and limits: Spike-specific TCR breadth and depth grew following two AZD1222 doses. The donors showed a predominance of white British ancestry and of females, with possible underestimation of clonal diversity. Repertoires were sampled only after the peak T cell response.

Sequencing used immunoSEQ multiplex PCR; TCRdb keeps in-frame clones, though not all of them. The table records under 150,000 clones, approximately 78% of them present only once. Worth noting for this clone: Its antigen remains unknown.

V lost 1 base to trimming and J lost 2 bases; unmatched junction nucleotides: 3. Germline V gives CDR1 ENHRY, CDR2 SYGVKD. This CDR3 has 17 amino acids. Source: peripheral blood, taken on day 0 of MenACWY control vaccination. This TCR came from an adult in good health. V usage is TRBV10-3 and J usage is TRBJ2-1; TRBD2 aligns across 12 bases. The CDR3 DNA reads as TGTGCCATCAGTGAGTGGACTAGCGGGACGACCTACAATGAGCAGTTCTTC. Translating it yields CAISEWTSGTTYNEQFF.